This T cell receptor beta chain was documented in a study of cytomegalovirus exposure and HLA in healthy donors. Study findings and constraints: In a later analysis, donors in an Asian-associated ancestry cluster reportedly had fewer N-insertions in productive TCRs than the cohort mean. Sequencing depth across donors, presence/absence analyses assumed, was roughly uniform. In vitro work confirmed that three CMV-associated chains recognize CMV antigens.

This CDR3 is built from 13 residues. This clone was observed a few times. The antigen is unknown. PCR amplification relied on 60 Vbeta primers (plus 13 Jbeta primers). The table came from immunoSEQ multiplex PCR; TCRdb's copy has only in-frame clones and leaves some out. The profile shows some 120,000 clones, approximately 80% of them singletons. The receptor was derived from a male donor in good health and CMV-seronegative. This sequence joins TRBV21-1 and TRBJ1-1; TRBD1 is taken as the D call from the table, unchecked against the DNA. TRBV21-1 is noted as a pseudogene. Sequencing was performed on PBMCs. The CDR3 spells CASSNGQAHEAFF. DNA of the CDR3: TGTGCCAGCAGCAACGGACAGGCGCATGAAGCTTTCTTT.